This T cell receptor beta chain was identified during a study of blood T cell repertoires in COVID-19. Overall study: Specimens from acute and convalescent COVID-19 originated in the United States, Italy and Spain. T cells, B-cell-depleted T cells, or PBMCs provided the cDNA or gDNA that served as material.

Per the study methods: Quantification of nucleated cells was approximated via reference gene primer amplification. Clones were sequenced by immunoSEQ multiplex PCR, and TCRdb holds only the in-frame ones, with some missing. V and J calls and clone size are given by that table; D and trimming were obtained from the DNA. The table lists a few hundred thousand clones, nearly 90% of them singletons. All enrollees were roughly 18 to 95 years old and from 25 or so US areas. CDR1 and CDR2 from the germline V gene are SGHRS and YFSETQ. Germline trimming cut 0 bases from V and 10 bases from J; bases unmatched to any gene: 8. The length of the CDR3 is 14 residues.

Sequencing input: PBMCs or T cells enriched from blood (not recorded which). J is TRBJ1-2 and V is TRBV5-1; TRBD1 aligns across 8 bases. This clonotype originated in a woman aged 18-29 years with acute COVID-19. CDR3 region: CASSLGGQEMTYTF. The CDR3 nucleotides read TGCGCCAGCAGCTTGGGGGGACAGGAAATGACCTACACCTTC.